The rows below give T cell receptor beta chains drawn from one sample of a study of PD-L1 blockade in urothelial cancer. Sequencing was performed with immunoSEQ multiplex PCR; in TCRdb, only in-frame clones are kept and a portion is missing. The sample shows tens of thousands of clones, over 80% of them seen only once. Sequenced here: PBMCs, sampled around atezolizumab (anti-PD-L1) treatment. All receptors derive from a man aged 55 to 70 with urothelial cancer. Each CDR3 is given with its conserved first and last residue. Clone size is shown for a subset of rows, as once, few, many or a class of expanded clone.

14	NA	TRBV19	TRBJ2-2	CASSPRVSAGELFF
17	NA	TRBV28	TRBJ2-2	CASSFWSGTGNTGELFF
10	NA	TRBV29-1	TRBJ2-5	CSGDWETQYF
17	NA	TRBV21-1	TRBJ1-6	CASSNQITGLNNSPLHF
14	NA	TRBV27	TRBJ2-7	CASSLKHNSYEQYF
15	NA	TRBV4-3	TRBJ1-4	CASSQERGGAEKLFF
15	once	TRBV19	TRBJ2-7	CASTDGGTGSYEQYF
14	few	TRBV9	TRBJ1-2	CASSVAQGAHGYTF
16	once	TRBV19	TRBJ1-3	CASSIRGVRSGNTIYF
16	NA	TRBV19	TRBJ1-1	CASNAEAVNMNTEAFF
13	NA	TRBV2	TRBJ1-1	CASSEYSDTEAFF
14	few	TRBV30	TRBJ1-1	CAWSVLGQNTEAFF
12	once	TRBV5-6	TRBJ1-2	CASTFGRGGYTF
16	NA	TRBV2	TRBJ1-5	CASSERFSGGEEPQHF
19	NA	TRBV7-3	TRBJ2-2	CASSPRGGGGAGAPGELFF
12	NA	TRBV6-6	TRBJ2-1	CASRGGLGEQFF
15	NA	TRBV5-1	TRBJ2-7	CASSRPRGAVDEQYF
14	NA	TRBV6-5	TRBJ1-2	CASRPGQRIGGYTF
14	NA	TRBV5-1	TRBJ1-3	CASREGHAGNTIYF
16	NA	TRBV6-6	TRBJ2-6	CASKWGESSGANVLTF
15	NA	TRBV10-3	TRBJ2-7	CATAAGRGSSYEQYF
14	NA	TRBV6-6	TRBJ2-7	CASSTGQGAYEQYF
18	NA	TRBV5-1	TRBJ1-4	CASSLRPGTGGSGEKLFF
13	NA	TRBV5-6	TRBJ1-2	CASATGAAYGYTF
15	once	TRBV7-2	TRBJ2-4	CASTPRDRSENIQYF
15	NA	TRBV5-4	TRBJ2-4	CASSSMTVAKNIQYF
13	few	TRBV27	TRBJ1-2	CASRGNSNYGYTF
12	NA	TRBV6-6	TRBJ2-7	CATTGQGLEQYF
17	few	TRBV4-1	TRBJ2-7	CASSQDASGSPLGEQYF
16	NA	TRBV18	TRBJ1-5	CASSPIEGGPNQPQHF